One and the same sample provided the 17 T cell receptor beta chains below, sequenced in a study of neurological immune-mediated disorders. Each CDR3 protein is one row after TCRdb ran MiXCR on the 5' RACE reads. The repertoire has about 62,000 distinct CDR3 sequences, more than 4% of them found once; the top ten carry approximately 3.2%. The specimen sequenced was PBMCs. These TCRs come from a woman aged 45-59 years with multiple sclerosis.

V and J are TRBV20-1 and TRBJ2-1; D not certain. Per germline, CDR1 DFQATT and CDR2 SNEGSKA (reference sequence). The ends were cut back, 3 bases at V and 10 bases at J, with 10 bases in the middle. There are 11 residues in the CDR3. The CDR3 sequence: CSARKMREQFF. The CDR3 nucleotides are TGCAGTGCTAGGAAGATGCGCGAGCAGTTCTTC.

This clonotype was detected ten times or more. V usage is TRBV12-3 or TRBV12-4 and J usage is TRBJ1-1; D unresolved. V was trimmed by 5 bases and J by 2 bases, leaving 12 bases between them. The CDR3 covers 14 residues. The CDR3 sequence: CASSAGDRNTEAFF. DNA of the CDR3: TGTGCCAGCAGTGCCGGAGACCGAAACACTGAAGCTTTCTTT.

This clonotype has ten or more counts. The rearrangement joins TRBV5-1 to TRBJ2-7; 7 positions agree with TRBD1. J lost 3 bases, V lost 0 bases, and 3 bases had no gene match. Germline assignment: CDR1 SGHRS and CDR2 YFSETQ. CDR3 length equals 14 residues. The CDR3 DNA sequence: TGCGCCAGCAGCTTGGGGGCAGGGGGCTACGAGCAGTACTTC. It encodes CASSLGAGGYEQYF.

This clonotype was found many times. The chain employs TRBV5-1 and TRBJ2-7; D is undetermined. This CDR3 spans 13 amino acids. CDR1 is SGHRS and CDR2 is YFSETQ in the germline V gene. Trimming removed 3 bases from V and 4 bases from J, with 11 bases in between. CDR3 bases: TGCGCCAGCAGCTCGGCCCCGGGTTACGAGCAGTACTTC. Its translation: CASSSAPGYEQYF. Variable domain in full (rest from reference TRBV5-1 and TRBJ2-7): KAGVTQTPRYLIKTRGQQVTLSCSPISGHRSVSWYQQTPGQGLQFLFEYFSETQRNKGNFPGRFSGRQFSNSRSEMNVSTLELGDSALYLCASSSAPGYEQYFGPGTRLTVT.

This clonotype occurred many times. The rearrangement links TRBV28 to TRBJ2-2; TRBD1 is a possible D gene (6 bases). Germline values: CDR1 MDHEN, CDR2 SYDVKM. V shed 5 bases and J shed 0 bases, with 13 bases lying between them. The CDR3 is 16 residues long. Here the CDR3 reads CASSPRTVANTGELFF. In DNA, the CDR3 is TGTGCCAGCAGTCCTAGGACAGTTGCGAACACCGGGGAGCTGTTTTTT. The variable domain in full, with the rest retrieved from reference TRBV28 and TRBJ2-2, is DVKVTQSSRYLVKRTGEKVFLECVQDMDHENMFWYRQDPGLGLRLIYFSYDVKMKEKGDIPEGYSVSREKKERFSLILESASTNQTSMYLCASSPRTVANTGELFFGEGSRLTVL.

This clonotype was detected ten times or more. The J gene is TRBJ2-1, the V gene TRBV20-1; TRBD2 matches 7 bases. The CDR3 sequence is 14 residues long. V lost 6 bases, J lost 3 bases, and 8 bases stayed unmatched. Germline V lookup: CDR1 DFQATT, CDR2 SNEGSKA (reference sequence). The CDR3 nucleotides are TGCAGTGCCATCAGCGGGATGTTCTACAATGAGCAGTTCTTC. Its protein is CSAISGMFYNEQFF.

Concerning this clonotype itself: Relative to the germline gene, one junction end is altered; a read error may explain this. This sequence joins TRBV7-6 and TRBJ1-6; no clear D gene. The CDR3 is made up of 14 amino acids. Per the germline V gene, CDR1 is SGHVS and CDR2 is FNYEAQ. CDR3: CASSLGGIGSPLNF. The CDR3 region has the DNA TGTGCCAGCAGCTTAGGAGGGATCGGTTCACCCCTCAACTTT.

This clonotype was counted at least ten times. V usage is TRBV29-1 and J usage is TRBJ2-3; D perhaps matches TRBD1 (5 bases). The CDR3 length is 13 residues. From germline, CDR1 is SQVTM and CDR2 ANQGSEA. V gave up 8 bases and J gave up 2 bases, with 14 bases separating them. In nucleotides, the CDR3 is TGCAGCTCAGACAGTTTATACACAGATACGCAGTATTTT. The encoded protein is CSSDSLYTDTQYF.

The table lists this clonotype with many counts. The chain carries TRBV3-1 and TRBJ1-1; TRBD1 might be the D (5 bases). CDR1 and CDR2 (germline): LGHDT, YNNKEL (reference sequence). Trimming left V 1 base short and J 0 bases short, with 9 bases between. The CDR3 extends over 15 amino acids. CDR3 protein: CASSQVTGLNTEAFF. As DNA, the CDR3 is TGTGCCAGCAGCCAAGTAACAGGTTTGAACACTGAAGCTTTCTTT.

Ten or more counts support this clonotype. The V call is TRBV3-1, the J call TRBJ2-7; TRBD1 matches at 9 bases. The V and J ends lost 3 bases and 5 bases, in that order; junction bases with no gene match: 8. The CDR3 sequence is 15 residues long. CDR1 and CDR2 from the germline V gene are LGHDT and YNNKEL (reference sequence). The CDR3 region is CASSQIDRGTDEQYF. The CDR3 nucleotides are TGTGCCAGCAGCCAGATTGACAGGGGGACGGACGAGCAGTACTTC.

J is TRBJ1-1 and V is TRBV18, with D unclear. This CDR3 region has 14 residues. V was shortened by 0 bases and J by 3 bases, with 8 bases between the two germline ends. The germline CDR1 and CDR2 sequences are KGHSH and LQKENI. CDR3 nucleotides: TGTGCCAGCTCACCACCGTTGGGCTACACTGAAGCTTTCTTT. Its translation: CASSPPLGYTEAFF.

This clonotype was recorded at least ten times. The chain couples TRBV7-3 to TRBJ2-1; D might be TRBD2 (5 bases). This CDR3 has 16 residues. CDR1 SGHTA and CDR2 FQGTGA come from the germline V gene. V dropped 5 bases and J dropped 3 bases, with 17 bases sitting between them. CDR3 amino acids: CASSTRGPGIYNEQFF. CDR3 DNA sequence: TGTGCCAGCAGCACCCGGGGTCCGGGTATCTACAATGAGCAGTTCTTC. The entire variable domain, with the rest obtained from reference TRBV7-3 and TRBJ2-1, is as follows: GAGVSQTPSNKVTEKGKYVELRCDPISGHTALYWYRQSLGQGPEFLIYFQGTGAADDSGLPNDRFFAVRPEGSVSTLKIQRTERGDSAVYLCASSTRGPGIYNEQFFGPGTRLTVL.

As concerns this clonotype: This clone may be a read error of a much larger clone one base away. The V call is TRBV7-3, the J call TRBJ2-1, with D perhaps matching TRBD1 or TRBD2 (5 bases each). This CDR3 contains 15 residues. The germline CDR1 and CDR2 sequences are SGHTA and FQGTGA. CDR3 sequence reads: CANSLGVSSYNEQFF. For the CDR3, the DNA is TGTGCCAACAGCTTGGGGGTGAGCTCCTACAATGAGCAGTTCTTC.

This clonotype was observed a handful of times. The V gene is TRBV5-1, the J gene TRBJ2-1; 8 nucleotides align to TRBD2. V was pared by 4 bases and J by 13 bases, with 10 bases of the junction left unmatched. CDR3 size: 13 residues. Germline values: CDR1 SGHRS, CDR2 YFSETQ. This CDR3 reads CASSKTRGADQFF. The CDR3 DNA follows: TGCGCCAGCAGCAAAACGCGGGGGGCGGATCAGTTCTTC.

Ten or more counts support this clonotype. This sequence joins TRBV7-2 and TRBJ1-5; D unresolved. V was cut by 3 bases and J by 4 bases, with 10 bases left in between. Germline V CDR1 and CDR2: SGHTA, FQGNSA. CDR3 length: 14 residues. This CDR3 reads CASSLDVTNQPQHF. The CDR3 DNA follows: TGTGCCAGCAGCTTGGACGTTACTAATCAGCCCCAGCATTTT.

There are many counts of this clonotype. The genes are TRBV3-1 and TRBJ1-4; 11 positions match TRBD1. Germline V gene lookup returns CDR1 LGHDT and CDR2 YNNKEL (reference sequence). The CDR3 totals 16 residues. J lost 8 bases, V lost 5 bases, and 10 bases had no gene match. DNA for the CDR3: TGTGCCAGCAGCGATACGGACAGGGGGCGAGAAGAAAAACTGTTTTTT. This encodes CASSDTDRGREEKLFF. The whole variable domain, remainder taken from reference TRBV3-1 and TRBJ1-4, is DTAVSQTPKYLVTQMGNDKSIKCEQNLGHDTMYWYKQDSKKFLKIMFSYNNKELIINETVPNRFSPKSPDKAHLNLHINSLELGDSAVYFCASSDTDRGREEKLFFGSGTQLSVL.

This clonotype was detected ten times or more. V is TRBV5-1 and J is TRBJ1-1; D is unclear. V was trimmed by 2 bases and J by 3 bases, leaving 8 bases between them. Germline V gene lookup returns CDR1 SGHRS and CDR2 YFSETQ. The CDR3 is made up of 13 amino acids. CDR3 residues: CASSLISDTEAFF. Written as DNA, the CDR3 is TGCGCCAGCAGCTTAATATCTGACACTGAAGCTTTCTTT. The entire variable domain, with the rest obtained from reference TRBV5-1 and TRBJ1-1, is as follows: KAGVTQTPRYLIKTRGQQVTLSCSPISGHRSVSWYQQTPGQGLQFLFEYFSETQRNKGNFPGRFSGRQFSNSRSEMNVSTLELGDSALYLCASSLISDTEAFFGQGTRLTVV.